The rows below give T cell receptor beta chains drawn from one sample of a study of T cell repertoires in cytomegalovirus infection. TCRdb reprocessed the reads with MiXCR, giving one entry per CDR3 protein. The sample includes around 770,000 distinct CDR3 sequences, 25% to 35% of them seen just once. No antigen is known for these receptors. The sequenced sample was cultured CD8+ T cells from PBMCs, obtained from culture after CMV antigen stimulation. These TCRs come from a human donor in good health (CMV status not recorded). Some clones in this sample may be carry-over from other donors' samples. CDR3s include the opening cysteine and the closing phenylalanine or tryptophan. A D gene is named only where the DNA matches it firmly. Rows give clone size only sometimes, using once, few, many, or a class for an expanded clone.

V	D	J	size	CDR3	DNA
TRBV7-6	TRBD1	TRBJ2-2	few	CASRPGTGGTGELFF	TGTGCCAGCAGACCCGGGACAGGGGGCACCGGGGAGCTGTTTTTT
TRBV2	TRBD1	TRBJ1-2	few	CARDRESGLGLLRRGYTF	TGTGCCAGGGACAGGGAATCGGGACTTGGCCTATTAAGGCGTGGCTACACCTTC
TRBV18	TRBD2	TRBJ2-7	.	CASSPRSSGTKTYEQYF	TGTGCCAGCTCACCAAGGAGCTCCGGGACTAAGACCTACGAGCAGTACTTC
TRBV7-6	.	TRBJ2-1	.	CASSLGRINEQFF	TGTGCCAGCAGCTTAGGACGAATCAATGAGCAGTTCTTC
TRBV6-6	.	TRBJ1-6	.	CASSKTGNSPLHF	TGTGCCAGCAGTAAAACAGGGAATTCACCCCTCCACTTT
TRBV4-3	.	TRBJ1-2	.	CASSQGRVTNYGYTF	TGCGCCAGCAGCCAAGGGAGGGTCACTAACTATGGCTACACCTTC
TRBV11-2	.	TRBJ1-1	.	CASSLTSGREAFF	TGTGCCAGCAGCTTAACCAGTGGACGTGAAGCTTTCTTT
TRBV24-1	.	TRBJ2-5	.	CATASSPQETQYF	TGTGCCACCGCCTCCAGTCCCCAAGAGACCCAGTACTTC
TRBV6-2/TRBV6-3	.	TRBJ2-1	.	CASSPLGLYNEQFF	TGTGCCAGCAGTCCACTGGGTCTCTACAATGAGCAGTTCTTC
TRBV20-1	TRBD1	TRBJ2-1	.	CSARGVRDRDYNEQFF	TGCAGTGCTAGAGGGGTCCGGGACAGGGACTACAATGAGCAGTTCTTC
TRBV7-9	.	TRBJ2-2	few	CASSPNFALGNTGELFF	TGTGCCAGCAGCCCCAATTTCGCACTCGGGAACACCGGGGAGCTGTTTTTT
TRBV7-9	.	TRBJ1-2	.	CASSTRPLPVEGYTF	TGTGCCAGCAGCACGCGGCCCCTACCGGTGGAGGGCTACACCTTC
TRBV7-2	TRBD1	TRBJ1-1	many	CASSLPLTGTTEAFF	TGTGCCAGCAGCTTACCGTTGACAGGGACCACTGAAGCTTTCTTT
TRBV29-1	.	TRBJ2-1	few	CSVVGSGNNEQFF	TGCAGCGTTGTAGGTAGTGGGAACAATGAGCAGTTCTTC
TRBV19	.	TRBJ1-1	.	CASSKTVYNTEAFF	TGTGCCAGTAGTAAGACAGTTTATAACACTGAAGCTTTCTTT
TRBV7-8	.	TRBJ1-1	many	CASSPRVGYTEAFF	TGTGCCAGCAGCCCGAGGGTCGGGTACACTGAAGCTTTCTTT
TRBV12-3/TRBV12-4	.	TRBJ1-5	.	CASSPDVGNQPQHF	TGTGCCAGCAGTCCGGACGTTGGCAATCAGCCCCAGCATTTT
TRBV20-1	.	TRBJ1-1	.	CSARDFEAPNTEAFF	TGCAGTGCTAGAGATTTCGAAGCCCCGAACACTGAAGCTTTCTTT
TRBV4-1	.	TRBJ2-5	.	CASSHQGLLYF	TGCGCCAGCAGCCACCAGGGACTTTTATACTTC
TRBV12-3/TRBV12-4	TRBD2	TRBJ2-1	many	CASSLGLAGDEQFF	TGTGCCAGCAGCCTGGGACTAGCGGGGGATGAGCAGTTCTTC
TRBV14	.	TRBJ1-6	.	CASSQGFQRYNSPLHF	TGTGCCAGCAGCCAAGGTTTTCAGCGCTATAATTCACCCCTCCACTTT
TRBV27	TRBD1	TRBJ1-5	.	CASSTTGGGQPQHF	TGTGCCAGCAGTACGACAGGGGGCGGTCAGCCCCAGCATTTT
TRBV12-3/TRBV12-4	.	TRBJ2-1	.	CASSLTLPPNEQFF	TGTGCCAGCAGTTTAACGCTACCCCCCAATGAGCAGTTCTTC
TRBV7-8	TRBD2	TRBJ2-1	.	CASSFPSTSGGADEQFF	TGTGCCAGCAGCTTTCCCTCGACTAGCGGGGGGGCCGATGAGCAGTTCTTC
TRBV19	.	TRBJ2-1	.	CASSARDRHNEQFF	TGTGCCAGTAGTGCAAGGGACCGCCACAATGAGCAGTTCTTC
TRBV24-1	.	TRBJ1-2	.	CATSDFSGNYGYTF	TGTGCCACCAGTGATTTTTCCGGGAACTATGGCTACACCTTC